The 6 T cell receptor beta chains below come from one sample, sequenced in a study of blood T cell repertoires in COVID-19. This table comes from immunoSEQ multiplex PCR, and its TCRdb copy is limited to in-frame clones, with some not included. Of approximately 150,000 clones detected, less than 85% appear once; the ten largest clones hold about a sixth. The sequencing input was PBMCs or T cells enriched from blood (not recorded which). These receptors originate from a man aged 55 to 70 who had recovered from COVID-19.

The genes are TRBV4-2 and TRBJ2-1, with D hard to call. Trimming stripped 0 bases from V and 7 bases from J, with 10 bases between. CDR1 LGHNA and CDR2 YNFKEQ come from the germline V gene. This CDR3 is 14 amino acids long. Written as DNA, the CDR3 is TGTGCCAGCAGCCAAGAGGTCAGGTCGAATGAGCAGTTCTTC. Translating it yields CASSQEVRSNEQFF.

In nucleotides, the CDR3 is TGTGCCAGCATGATGGGGGGGGGCAATCAGCCCCAGCATTTT. This translates into CASMMGGGNQPQHF. This chain uses TRBV2 with TRBJ1-5; tentatively, D is TRBD1 (5 bases). Germline CDR1 and CDR2: SNHLY and FYNNEI. Trimming removed 7 bases at V and 2 bases at J, with 12 bases between. The CDR3 extends over 14 amino acids.

This chain joins TRBV28 and TRBJ1-6; TRBD1 aligns across 7 bases. CDR1 is MDHEN and CDR2 is SYDVKM in the germline V gene. V gave up 6 bases and J gave up 7 bases; unmatched junction bases: 9. CDR3 length equals 15 residues. This chain's CDR3 is CASRTRTGLNSPLHF. CDR3 in DNA: TGTGCCAGCAGAACTCGGACAGGACTAAATTCACCCCTCCACTTT.

The chain uses TRBV4-2 and TRBJ2-7; 9 positions agree with TRBD2. Germline V gives CDR1 LGHNA, CDR2 YNFKEQ. V shed 0 bases and J 4 bases; nucleotides not matched to a gene: 13. The CDR3 length is 18 residues. The CDR3 DNA is TGTGCCAGCAGCCAAGATATAGCGGGAGATCAGTTAGTTTACGAGCAGTACTTC. Translation: CASSQDIAGDQLVYEQYF.

The rearrangement links TRBV11-2 to TRBJ2-3; 10 bases map to TRBD2. The CDR3 loop spans 16 amino acids. Germline V CDR1 and CDR2: SGHAT, FQNNGV. V gave up 4 bases and J gave up 2 bases; unmatched junction bases: 6. The CDR3 sequence: CASSSPTSGFTDTQYF. In nucleotides, the CDR3 is TGTGCCAGCAGCTCGCCGACTAGCGGGTTCACAGATACGCAGTATTTT.

V is TRBV13 and J is TRBJ2-2, with 11 positions matching TRBD1. Germline CDR1 is PRHDT and CDR2 is FYEKMQ (reference sequence). The CDR3 loop spans 17 amino acids. V shed 5 bases, J shed 3 bases, and the junction held 8 bases outside the gene matches. The CDR3 protein is CASSPSPGQGDTGELFF. The DNA for the CDR3 is TGTGCCAGCAGCCCATCTCCGGGACAGGGGGACACCGGGGAGCTGTTTTTT.